Here is one T cell receptor (beta chain) with its context. Its antigen is unknown. Nominally healthy donors were sampled, though unrecorded immune exposures were likely. A multiplex PCR was run with 60 Vbeta primers and 13 Jbeta primers. Some clones are missing from TCRdb's copy, which holds only in-frame ones; the method was immunoSEQ multiplex PCR. The table records 150,000 to 200,000 clones, about 77% of them present only once. This sample is drawn from a study of cytomegalovirus exposure and HLA in healthy donors. Study at large: The study's early data release held about 85 million unique TCRs from HLA-typed donors. General observations from the study: CMV serostatus was the only immune exposure information that was available. Overall, around 160 TCR beta chains were annotated as cytomegalovirus-associated.

The CDR3 loop spans 13 amino acids. The germline CDR1 and CDR2 sequences are MNHEY and SVGAGI. V lost 8 bases to trimming and J lost 5 bases, with 15 bases between them. The chain couples TRBV6-5 to TRBJ1-2, with D perhaps TRBD1 (5 bases). The sample was PBMCs. The origin of this receptor is a woman aged 30 to 39 in good health and CMV-seropositive. CDR3 sequence: CASAGRRLYGYTF. The CDR3 region has the DNA TGTGCCAGCGCAGGGCGCCGGTTATATGGCTACACCTTC.